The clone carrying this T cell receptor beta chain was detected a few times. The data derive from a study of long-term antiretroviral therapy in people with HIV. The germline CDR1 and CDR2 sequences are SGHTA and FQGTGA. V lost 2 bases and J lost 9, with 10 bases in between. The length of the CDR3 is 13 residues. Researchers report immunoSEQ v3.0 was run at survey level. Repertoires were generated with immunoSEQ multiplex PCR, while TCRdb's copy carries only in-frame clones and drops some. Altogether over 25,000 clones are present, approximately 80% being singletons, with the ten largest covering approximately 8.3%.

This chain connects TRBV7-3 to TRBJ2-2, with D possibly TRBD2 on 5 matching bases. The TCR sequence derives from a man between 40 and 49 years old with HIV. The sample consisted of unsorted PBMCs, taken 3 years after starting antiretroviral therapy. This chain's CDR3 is CASSLADSRELFF. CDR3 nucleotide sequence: TGTGCCAGCAGCTTAGCGGACTCCCGGGAGCTGTTTTTT.